This entry lists 2 T cell receptor beta chains sequenced from one sample in a study of radiotherapy plus CTLA-4 blockade in lung cancer (dated by TCRdb to the late 2010s). The library relied on the immunoSEQ multiplex PCR assay. This is the immuneACCESS table as TCRdb keeps it, with only in-frame sequences that have V and J called. A part of the clones is gone; compared with another copy, unresolved V genes explain less than half, and the rest is unexplained. For this sample there are 35,000 to 40,000 clones; 70% to 90% appear just once. Around a fifth of the sample is in the top ten clones. The sample was peripheral blood, taken from a patient treated with radiotherapy plus ipilimumab. The receptors were sampled from a human donor with non-small cell lung cancer whose response to radiotherapy plus ipilimumab could not be evaluated.

The V call is TRBV6-1, the J call TRBJ2-7; a weak D match, TRBD1 (5 bases). With 1 base removed from V and 0 bases from J, the gap between germline ends came to 10 bases. The CDR3 extends over 15 amino acids. CDR1 is MNHNS and CDR2 is SASEGT in the germline V gene. The CDR3 sequence is CASSEGKQVSYEQYF. CDR3 coding DNA: TGTGCCAGCAGTGAAGGCAAACAGGTCTCCTACGAGCAGTACTTC.

The chain combines TRBV7-8 with TRBJ2-2, with 8 bases matching TRBD2. After removal of 5 bases from V and 0 bases from J, the junction contained 17 bases not matched to a gene. Germline V CDR1 and CDR2: SGHVS, FQNEAQ. The CDR3 loop spans 20 amino acids. This CDR3 reads CASSPRTGAGGRTNTGELFF. The CDR3 nucleotides read TGTGCCAGCAGCCCCCGGACTGGGGCGGGGGGACGCACGAACACCGGGGAGCTGTTTTTT.